This T cell receptor (beta chain) was found in a study of tumor and adjacent non-tumor tissue in lung cancer. This CDR3 is built from 16 residues. The germline V gene has CDR1 SQVTM and CDR2 ANQGSEA. Three rounds of nested PCR, following a modified ARM-PCR protocol, produced the TCRbeta library. TCRdb itself ran the multiplex PCR reads through MiXCR, one entry per CDR3 protein. The sample has roughly 120,000 distinct CDR3 sequences, nearly 85% seen once. This sample's RNA came from whole unsorted tissue. The J gene is TRBJ2-5, the V gene TRBV29-1; D perhaps matches TRBD1 (6 bases). The receptor was isolated from a man in his 70s with non-small cell lung cancer. What was sequenced was lung tumor tissue. CDR3 loop: CSAKAYLQTGEEKQYF. CDR3 DNA: TGCAGTGCCAAGGCCTACCTCCAGACAGGTGAAGAGAAACAGTACTTC.